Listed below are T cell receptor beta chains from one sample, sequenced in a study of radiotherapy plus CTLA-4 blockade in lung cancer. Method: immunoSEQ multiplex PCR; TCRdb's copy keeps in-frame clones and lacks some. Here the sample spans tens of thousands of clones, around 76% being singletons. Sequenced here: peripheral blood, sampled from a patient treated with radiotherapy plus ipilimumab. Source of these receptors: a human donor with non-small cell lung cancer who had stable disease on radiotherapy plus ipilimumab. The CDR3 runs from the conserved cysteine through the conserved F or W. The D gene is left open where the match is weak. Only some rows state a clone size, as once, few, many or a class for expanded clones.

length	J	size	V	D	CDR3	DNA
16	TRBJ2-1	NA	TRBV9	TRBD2	CASSPGVAGGRNEQFF	TGTGCCAGCAGCCCCGGAGTAGCGGGGGGGCGGAATGAGCAGTTCTTC
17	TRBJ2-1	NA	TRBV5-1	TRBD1	CASSWESWDRNYNEQFF	TGCGCCAGCAGCTGGGAAAGTTGGGACAGAAACTACAATGAGCAGTTCTTC
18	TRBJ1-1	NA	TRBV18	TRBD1	CASSRQTGGFGADTEAFF	TGTGCCAGCTCACGTCAGACAGGGGGCTTTGGTGCGGACACTGAAGCTTTCTTT
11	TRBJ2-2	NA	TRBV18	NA	CASSPDGELFF	TGTGCCAGCTCACCGGACGGGGAGCTGTTTTTT
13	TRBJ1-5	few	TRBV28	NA	CASSLIPNQPQHF	TGTGCCAGCAGTTTAATTCCCAATCAGCCCCAGCATTTT
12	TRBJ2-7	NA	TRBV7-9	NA	CASSLVVGEQYF	TGTGCCAGCAGCTTAGTTGTAGGCGAGCAGTACTTC
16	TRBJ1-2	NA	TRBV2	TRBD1	CASSARTGKEDYGYTF	TGTGCCAGCAGTGCCCGGACAGGGAAAGAGGACTATGGCTACACCTTC
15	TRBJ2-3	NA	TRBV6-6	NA	CASTNRGGPTDTQYF	TGTGCCAGCACCAACAGGGGGGGACCCACAGATACGCAGTATTTT
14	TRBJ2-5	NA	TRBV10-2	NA	CASSLQVSQETQYF	TGCGCCAGCAGCTTACAGGTTTCCCAAGAGACCCAGTACTTC
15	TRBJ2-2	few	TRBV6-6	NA	CASRVLAANTGELFF	TGTGCCAGCCGGGTTCTCGCGGCGAACACCGGGGAGCTGTTTTTT
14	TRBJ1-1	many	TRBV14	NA	CASSQDIGLAEAFF	TGTGCCAGCAGCCAAGATATCGGGCTGGCTGAAGCTTTCTTT
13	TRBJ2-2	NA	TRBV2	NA	CASSPGDTGELFF	TGTGCCAGCAGCCCCGGGGACACCGGGGAGCTGTTTTTT
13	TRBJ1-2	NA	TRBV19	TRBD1	CASSIDRGYGYTF	TGTGCCAGTAGTATTGACAGGGGGTATGGCTACACCTTC
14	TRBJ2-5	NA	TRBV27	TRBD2	CASSLSLAGETQYF	TGTGCCAGCAGTTTATCACTAGCGGGGGAGACCCAGTACTTC
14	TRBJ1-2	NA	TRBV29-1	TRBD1	CSVEVQGRGYGYTF	TGCAGCGTTGAAGTACAGGGGAGGGGGTATGGCTACACCTTC
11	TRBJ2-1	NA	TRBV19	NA	CASSSDKRQFF	TGTGCCAGTAGTAGTGACAAGCGGCAGTTCTTC
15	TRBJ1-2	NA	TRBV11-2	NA	CASSLDGGRGYGYTF	TGTGCCAGCAGCTTAGATGGCGGGAGGGGATATGGCTACACCTTC
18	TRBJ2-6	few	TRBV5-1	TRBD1	CASSDRTGVGSGANVLTF	TGCGCCAGCAGCGACAGGACAGGGGTGGGCTCTGGGGCCAACGTCCTGACTTTC
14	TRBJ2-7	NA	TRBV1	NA	CTSSHRPGGYEQYF	TGCACCAGCAGCCACCGACCCGGCGGGTACGAGCAGTACTTC
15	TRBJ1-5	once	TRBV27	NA	CASSLGGGLGAAQHF	TGTGCCAGCAGTTTGGGCGGAGGCTTAGGGGCGGCCCAGCATTTT
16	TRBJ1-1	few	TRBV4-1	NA	CASSQGSLRQLTEAFF	TGCGCCAGCAGCCAAGGGTCATTGAGACAGTTGACTGAAGCTTTCTTT
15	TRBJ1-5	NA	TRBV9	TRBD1	CASSASPGGGQPQHF	TGTGCCAGCAGCGCTTCCCCAGGGGGCGGTCAGCCCCAGCATTTT
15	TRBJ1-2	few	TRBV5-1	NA	CASSLVGTANYGYTF	TGCGCCAGCAGCTTGGTGGGCACTGCTAACTATGGCTACACCTTC
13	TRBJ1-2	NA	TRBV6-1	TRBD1	CASSFSFDRAYTF	TGTGCCAGCAGTTTCTCCTTCGACAGGGCCTACACCTTC
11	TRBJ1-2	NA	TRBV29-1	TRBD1	CSVHRGEGYTF	TGCAGCGTTCACAGGGGGGAAGGCTACACCTTC
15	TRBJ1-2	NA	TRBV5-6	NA	CASSLAPAGGRGYTF	TGTGCCAGCAGCCTCGCTCCCGCGGGGGGCCGCGGCTACACCTTC
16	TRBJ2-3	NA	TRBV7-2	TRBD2	CASSAKLGGTTDTQYF	TGTGCCAGCAGCGCAAAACTGGGGGGGACTACAGATACGCAGTATTTT
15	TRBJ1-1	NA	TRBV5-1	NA	CASSLDGGMNTEAFF	TGCGCCAGCAGCTTGGATGGGGGCATGAACACTGAAGCTTTCTTT
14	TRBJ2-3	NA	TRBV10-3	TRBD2	CAIRSGLSTDTQYF	TGTGCCATCAGGTCGGGACTAAGCACAGATACGCAGTATTTT
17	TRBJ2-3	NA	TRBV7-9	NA	CASSLGFQDRSTDTQYF	TGTGCCAGCAGCTTAGGTTTTCAGGACCGAAGCACAGATACGCAGTATTTT
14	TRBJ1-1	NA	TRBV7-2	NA	CASSLPTGATEAFF	TGTGCCAGCAGCCTACCTACGGGGGCCACTGAAGCTTTCTTT
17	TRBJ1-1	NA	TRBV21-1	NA	CASSLVTGPFLNTEAFF	TGTGCCAGCAGCTTGGTGACAGGGCCCTTCCTGAACACTGAAGCTTTCTTT
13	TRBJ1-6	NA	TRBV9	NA	CASDGGPNSPLHF	TGTGCCAGCGATGGGGGTCCTAATTCACCCCTCCACTTT
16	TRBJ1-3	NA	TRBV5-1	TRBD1	CASSLQDRVAGNTIYF	TGCGCCAGCAGCCTACAGGACAGGGTCGCTGGAAACACCATATATTTT
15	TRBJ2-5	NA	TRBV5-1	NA	CASSPDGRNQETQYF	TGCGCCAGCAGCCCGGACGGAAGAAACCAAGAGACCCAGTACTTC
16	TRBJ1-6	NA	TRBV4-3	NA	CASSQGQQRDNSPLHF	TGCGCCAGCAGCCAAGGCCAACAGAGGGATAATTCACCCCTCCACTTT
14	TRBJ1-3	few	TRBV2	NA	CASSETASGNTIYF	TGTGCCAGCAGTGAAACGGCCTCTGGAAACACCATATATTTT